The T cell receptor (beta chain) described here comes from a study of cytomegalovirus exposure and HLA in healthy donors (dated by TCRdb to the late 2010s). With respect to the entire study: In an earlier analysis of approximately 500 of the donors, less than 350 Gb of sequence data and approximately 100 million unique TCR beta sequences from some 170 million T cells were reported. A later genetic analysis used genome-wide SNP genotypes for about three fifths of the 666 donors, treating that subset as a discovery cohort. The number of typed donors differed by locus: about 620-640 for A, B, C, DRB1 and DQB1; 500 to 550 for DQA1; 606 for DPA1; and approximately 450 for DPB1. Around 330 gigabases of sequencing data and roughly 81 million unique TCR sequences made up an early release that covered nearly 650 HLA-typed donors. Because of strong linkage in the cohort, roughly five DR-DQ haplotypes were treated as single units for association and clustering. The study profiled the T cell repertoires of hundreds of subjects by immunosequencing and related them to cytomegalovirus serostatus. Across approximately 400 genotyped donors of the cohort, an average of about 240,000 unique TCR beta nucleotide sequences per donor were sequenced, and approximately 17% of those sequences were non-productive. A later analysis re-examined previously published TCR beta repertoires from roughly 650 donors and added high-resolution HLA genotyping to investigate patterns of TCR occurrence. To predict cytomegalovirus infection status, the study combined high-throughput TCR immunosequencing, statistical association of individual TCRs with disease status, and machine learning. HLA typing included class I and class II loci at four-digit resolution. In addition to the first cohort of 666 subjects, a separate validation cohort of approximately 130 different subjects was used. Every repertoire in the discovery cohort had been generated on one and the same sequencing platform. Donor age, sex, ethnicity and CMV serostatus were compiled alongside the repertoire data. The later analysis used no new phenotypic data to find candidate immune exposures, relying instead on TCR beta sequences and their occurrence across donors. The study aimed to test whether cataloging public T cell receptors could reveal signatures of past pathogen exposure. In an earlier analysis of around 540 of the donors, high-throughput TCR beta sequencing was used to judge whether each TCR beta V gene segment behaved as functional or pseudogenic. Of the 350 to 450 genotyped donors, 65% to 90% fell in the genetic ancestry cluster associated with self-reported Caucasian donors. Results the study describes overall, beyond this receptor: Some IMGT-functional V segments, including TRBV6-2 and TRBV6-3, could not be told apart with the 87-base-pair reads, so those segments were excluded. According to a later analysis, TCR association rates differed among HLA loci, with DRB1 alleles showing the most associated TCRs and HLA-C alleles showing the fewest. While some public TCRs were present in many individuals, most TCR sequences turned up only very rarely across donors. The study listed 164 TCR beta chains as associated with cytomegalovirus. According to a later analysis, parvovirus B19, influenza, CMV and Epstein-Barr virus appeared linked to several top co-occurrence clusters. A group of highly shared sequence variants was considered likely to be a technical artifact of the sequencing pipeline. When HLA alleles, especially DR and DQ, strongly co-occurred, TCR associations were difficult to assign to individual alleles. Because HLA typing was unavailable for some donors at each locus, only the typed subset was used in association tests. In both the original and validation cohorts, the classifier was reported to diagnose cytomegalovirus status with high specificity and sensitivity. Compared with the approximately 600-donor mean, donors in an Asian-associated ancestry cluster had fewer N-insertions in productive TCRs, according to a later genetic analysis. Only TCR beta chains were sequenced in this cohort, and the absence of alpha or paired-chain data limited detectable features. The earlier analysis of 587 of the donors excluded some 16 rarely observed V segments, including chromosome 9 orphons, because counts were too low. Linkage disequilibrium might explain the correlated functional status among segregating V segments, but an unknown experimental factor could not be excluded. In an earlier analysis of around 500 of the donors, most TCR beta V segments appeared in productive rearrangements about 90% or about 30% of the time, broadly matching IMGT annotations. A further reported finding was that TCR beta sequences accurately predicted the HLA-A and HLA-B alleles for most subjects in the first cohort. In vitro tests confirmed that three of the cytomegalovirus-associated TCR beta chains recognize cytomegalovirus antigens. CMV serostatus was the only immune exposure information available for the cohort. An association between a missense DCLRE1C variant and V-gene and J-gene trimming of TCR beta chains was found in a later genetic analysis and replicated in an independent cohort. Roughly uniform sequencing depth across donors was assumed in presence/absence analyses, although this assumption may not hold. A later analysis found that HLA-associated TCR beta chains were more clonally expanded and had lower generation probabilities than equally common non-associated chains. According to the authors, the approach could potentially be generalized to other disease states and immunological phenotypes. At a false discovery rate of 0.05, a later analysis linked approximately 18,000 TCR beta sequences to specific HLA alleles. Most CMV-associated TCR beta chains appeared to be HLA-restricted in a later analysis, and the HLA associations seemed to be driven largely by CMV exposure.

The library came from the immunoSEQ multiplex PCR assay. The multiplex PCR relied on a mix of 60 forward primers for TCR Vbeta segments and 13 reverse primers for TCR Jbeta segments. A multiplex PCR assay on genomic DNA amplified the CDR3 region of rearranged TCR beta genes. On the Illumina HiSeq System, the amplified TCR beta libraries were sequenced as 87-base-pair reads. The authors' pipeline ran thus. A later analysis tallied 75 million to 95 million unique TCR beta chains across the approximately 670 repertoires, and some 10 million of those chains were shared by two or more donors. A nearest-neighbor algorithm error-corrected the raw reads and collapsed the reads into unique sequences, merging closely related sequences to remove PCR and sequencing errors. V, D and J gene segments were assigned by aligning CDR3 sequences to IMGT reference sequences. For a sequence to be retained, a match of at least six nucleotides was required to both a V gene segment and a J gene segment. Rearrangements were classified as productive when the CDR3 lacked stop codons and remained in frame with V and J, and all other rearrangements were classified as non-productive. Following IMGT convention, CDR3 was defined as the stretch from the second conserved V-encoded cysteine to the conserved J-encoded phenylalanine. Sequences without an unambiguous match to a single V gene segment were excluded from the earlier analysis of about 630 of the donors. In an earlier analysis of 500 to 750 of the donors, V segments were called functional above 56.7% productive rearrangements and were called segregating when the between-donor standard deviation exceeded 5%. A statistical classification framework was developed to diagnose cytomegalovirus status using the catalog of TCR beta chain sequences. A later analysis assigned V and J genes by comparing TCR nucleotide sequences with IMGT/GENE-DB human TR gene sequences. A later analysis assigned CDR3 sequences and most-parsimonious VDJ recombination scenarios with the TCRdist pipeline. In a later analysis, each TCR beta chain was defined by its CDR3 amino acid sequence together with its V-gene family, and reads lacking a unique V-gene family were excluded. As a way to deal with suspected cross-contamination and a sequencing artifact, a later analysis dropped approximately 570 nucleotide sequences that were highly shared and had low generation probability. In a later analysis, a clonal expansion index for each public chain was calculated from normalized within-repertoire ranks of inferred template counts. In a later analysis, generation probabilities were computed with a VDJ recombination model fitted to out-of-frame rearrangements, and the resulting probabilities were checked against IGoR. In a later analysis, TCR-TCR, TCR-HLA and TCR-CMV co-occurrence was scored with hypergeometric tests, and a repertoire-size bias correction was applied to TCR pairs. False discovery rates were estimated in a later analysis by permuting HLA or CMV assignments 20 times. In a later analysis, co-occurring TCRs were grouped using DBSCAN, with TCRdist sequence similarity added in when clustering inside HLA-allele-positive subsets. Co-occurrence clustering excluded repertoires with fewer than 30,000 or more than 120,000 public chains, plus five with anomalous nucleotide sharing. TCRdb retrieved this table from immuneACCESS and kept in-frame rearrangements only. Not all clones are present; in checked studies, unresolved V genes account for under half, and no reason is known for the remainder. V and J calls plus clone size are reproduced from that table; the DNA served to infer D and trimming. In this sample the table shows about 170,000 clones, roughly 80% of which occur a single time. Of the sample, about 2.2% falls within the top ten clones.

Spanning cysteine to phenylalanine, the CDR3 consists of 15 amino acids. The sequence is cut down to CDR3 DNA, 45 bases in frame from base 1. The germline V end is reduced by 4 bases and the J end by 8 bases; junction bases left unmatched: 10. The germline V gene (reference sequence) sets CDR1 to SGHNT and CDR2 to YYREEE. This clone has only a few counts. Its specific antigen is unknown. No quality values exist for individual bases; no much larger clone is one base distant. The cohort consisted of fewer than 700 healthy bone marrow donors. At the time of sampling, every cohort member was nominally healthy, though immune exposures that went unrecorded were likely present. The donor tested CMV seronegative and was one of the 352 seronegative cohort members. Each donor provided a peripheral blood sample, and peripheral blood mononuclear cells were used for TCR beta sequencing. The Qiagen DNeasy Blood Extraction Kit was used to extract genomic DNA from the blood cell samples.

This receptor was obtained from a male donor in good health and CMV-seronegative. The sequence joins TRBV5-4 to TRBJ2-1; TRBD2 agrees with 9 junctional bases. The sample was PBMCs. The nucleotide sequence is TGTGCCAGCAGCCCGCGGGGGGGCGGTGGAGATGAGCAGTTCTTC. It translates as CASSPRGGGGDEQFF.